These 17 T cell receptor beta chains were sequenced from one sample in a study of blood T cell repertoires in COVID-19. Method: immunoSEQ multiplex PCR; TCRdb's copy keeps in-frame clones and lacks some. The sample records a few hundred thousand clones, 85% to 90% being singletons. Sequencing input: peripheral blood. Receptors were obtained from a man aged 55 to 69 who had recovered from COVID-19.

The rearrangement links TRBV5-1 to TRBJ2-1, with a tentative D call TRBD1 (6 bases). The CDR3 covers 13 residues. The germline V gene encodes CDR1 SGHRS and CDR2 YFSETQ. Trimming shortened V by 4 bases and J by 8 bases, and 13 bases separated the two germline ends. This chain's CDR3 is CASSNTGLDEQFF. For the CDR3, the DNA is TGCGCCAGCAGCAATACAGGGTTGGATGAGCAGTTCTTC.

This clone was recorded a few times. The V and J genes are TRBV7-9 and TRBJ2-1, with 10 bases matching TRBD1. The germline gives CDR1 SEHNR, CDR2 FQNEAQ (reference sequence). The V segment lost 6 bases and the J segment 3 bases; nucleotides outside the gene matches: 5. CDR3 length: 15 residues. CDR3 bases: TGTGCCAGCAGACCCGACAGGGGGCTCTACAATGAGCAGTTCTTC. Translating gives CASRPDRGLYNEQFF.

The chain links TRBV27 to TRBJ2-7; possibly TRBD1 for D (6 bases). Per the germline V gene, CDR1 is MNHEY and CDR2 is SMNVEV (reference sequence). The CDR3 is 15 amino acids. With 4 bases removed from V and 2 bases from J, the gap between germline ends came to 15 bases. For the CDR3, the DNA is TGTGCCAGCAGTTCTCTTCGGACAGACACCTACGAGCAGTACTTC. It codes for CASSSLRTDTYEQYF.

V is TRBV5-1 and J is TRBJ2-7; 8 bases match TRBD1. Germline V gene lookup returns CDR1 SGHRS and CDR2 YFSETQ. This CDR3 contains 16 residues. Trimming cost V 0 bases and J 2 bases; bases outside gene matches: 7. The CDR3 protein is CASSLDLGQGTYEQYF. DNA of the CDR3: TGCGCCAGCAGCTTGGACCTCGGACAGGGAACCTACGAGCAGTACTTC.

The chain has TRBV2 and TRBJ2-7, with TRBD1 matching over 8 bases. Germline V lookup: CDR1 SNHLY, CDR2 FYNNEI. This CDR3 comprises 14 residues. J gave up 0 bases and V 5 bases, and 3 bases lay outside the gene matches. The CDR3 region is CASSLTGVSYEQYF. The CDR3 nucleotides read TGTGCCAGCAGTCTGACAGGGGTCTCCTACGAGCAGTACTTC.

The chain employs TRBV5-1 and TRBJ1-5, with 8 bases that match TRBD1. CDR3 size: 16 residues. J gave up 3 bases and V 2 bases, and 7 bases lay outside the gene matches. CDR1 and CDR2 (germline): SGHRS, YFSETQ. The CDR3 bases are TGCGCCAGCAGCTTCGGCCACAGGGGGACCAATCAGCCCCAGCATTTT. Translated, it gives CASSFGHRGTNQPQHF.

The CDR3 DNA sequence: TGTGCCAGCAGTTCAATTTCCAGCGGGAGAGGGGAGCTGTTTTTT. Its protein product is CASSSISSGRGELFF. J is TRBJ2-2 and V is TRBV7-2, with TRBD2 identical over 8 bases. Looked up from germline, CDR1 is SGHTA and CDR2 is FQGNSA. The CDR3 runs to 15 residues. Trimming cost V 6 bases and J 8 bases; bases outside gene matches: 11.

The chain is built from TRBV5-1 and TRBJ2-1; 10 positions match TRBD2. With 0 bases clipped from V and 8 bases from J, the junction kept 5 bases outside the gene matches. The CDR3 extends over 15 amino acids. CDR1 is SGHRS, CDR2 YFSETQ, per germline. The CDR3 sequence: CASSLDPSGGDEQFF. As DNA, the CDR3 is TGCGCCAGCAGCTTGGATCCTAGCGGGGGCGATGAGCAGTTCTTC.

The rearrangement uses TRBV5-5 and TRBJ2-2; the match to TRBD1 covers 10 bases. CDR3 length equals 17 residues. CDR1 and CDR2 (germline): SGHKS, YYEKEE (reference sequence). After removal of 5 bases from V and 3 bases from J, the junction contained 10 bases not matched to a gene. The CDR3 loop reads CASRWFPGTGDTGELFF. The DNA for the CDR3 is TGTGCCAGCAGGTGGTTTCCCGGGACAGGGGACACCGGGGAGCTGTTTTTT.

On this clone: Sequence at one end of the junction differs from germline and may be a read error. The chain joins TRBV18 to TRBJ1-3; D remains ambiguous. CDR3 length: 16 residues. From germline, CDR1 is KGHSH and CDR2 LQKENI. The DNA for the CDR3 is TGTGCCAGCTCATCACCCGAGCAAGACTCTGGAAACACCATATATTTT. It translates to CASSSPEQDSGNTIYF.

The chain has TRBV7-9 and TRBJ2-7, with TRBD1 matching 8 bases. V shed 5 bases and J 3 bases; nucleotides not matched to a gene: 15. The length of the CDR3 is 17 residues. The germline V gene has CDR1 SEHNR and CDR2 FQNEAQ (reference sequence). The DNA of the CDR3 is TGTGCCAGCAGCATCGGACAGGGCGATCGACCACTCTACGAGCAGTACTTC. This codes for CASSIGQGDRPLYEQYF.

The genes are TRBV18 and TRBJ2-1, with a weak D call TRBD1 (5 bases). V dropped 2 bases and J dropped 2 bases, with 7 bases sitting between them. The germline gives CDR1 KGHSH, CDR2 LQKENI. The CDR3 consists of 14 residues. In DNA form, the CDR3 reads TGTGCCAGCTCACCAATGGACACCTACAATGAGCAGTTCTTC. Translation gives CASSPMDTYNEQFF.

The chain has TRBV7-3 and TRBJ2-5, with 7 bases matching TRBD2. The CDR3 sequence is 13 residues long. V was clipped by 3 bases and J by 5 bases; unmatched bases: 3. CDR1 is SGHTA and CDR2 is FQGTGA in the germline V gene. The CDR3 sequence: CASSLGGLETQYF. As DNA, the CDR3 is TGTGCCAGCAGCTTGGGGGGGTTGGAGACCCAGTACTTC.

The CDR3 reads CAISGQSGAPYNEQFF. DNA for the CDR3: TGTGCCATCAGTGGTCAGAGCGGGGCACCCTACAATGAGCAGTTCTTC. The chain links TRBV10-3 to TRBJ2-1; TRBD2 matches at 7 bases. The CDR3 length is 16 residues. The germline CDR1 and CDR2 sequences are ENHRY and SYGVKD. Trimming took 4 bases from V and 2 from J; bases not matched to a gene: 8.

The V call is TRBV9, the J call TRBJ2-3; 9 nucleotides match TRBD2. The ends lost 0 bases at V and 6 bases at J; junction bases unmatched: 8. The CDR3 totals 16 residues. Per germline, CDR1 SGDLS and CDR2 YYNGEE. The CDR3 here is CASSVGAGGVLDTQYF. The CDR3 DNA follows: TGTGCCAGCAGCGTAGGTGCGGGGGGGGTACTGGATACGCAGTATTTT.

The CDR3 spells CASSQSPPRNYGYTF. In nucleotides, the CDR3 is TGTGCCAGCTCACAATCCCCCCCACGGAACTATGGCTACACCTTC. The genes are TRBV18 and TRBJ1-2, with D unclear. Germline V CDR1 and CDR2: KGHSH, LQKENI. Trimming left V 4 bases short and J 2 bases short, with 14 bases between. The CDR3 has 15 residues.

The CDR3 DNA reads TGTGCCAGCTCCCAGGGATCTGAGAATCAGCCCCAGCATTTT. This encodes CASSQGSENQPQHF. The chain has TRBV18 and TRBJ1-5, with D tentatively TRBD1 (5 bases). The germline V gene has CDR1 KGHSH and CDR2 LQKENI. V lost 6 bases and J lost 4, with 13 bases in between. The CDR3 runs 14 residues.